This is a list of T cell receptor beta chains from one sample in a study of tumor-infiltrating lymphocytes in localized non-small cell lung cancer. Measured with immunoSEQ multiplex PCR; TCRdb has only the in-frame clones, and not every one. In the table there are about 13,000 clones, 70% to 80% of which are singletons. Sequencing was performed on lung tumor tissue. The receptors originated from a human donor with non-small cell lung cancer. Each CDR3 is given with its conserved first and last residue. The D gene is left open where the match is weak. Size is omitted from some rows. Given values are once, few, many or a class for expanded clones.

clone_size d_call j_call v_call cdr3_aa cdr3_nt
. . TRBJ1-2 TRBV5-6 CASSLTNSYGYTF TGTGCCAGCAGCCTGACTAACAGTTATGGCTACACCTTC
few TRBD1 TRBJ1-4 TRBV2 CASQTGLGEKLFF TGTGCCAGCCAGACAGGGTTAGGTGAAAAACTGTTTTTT
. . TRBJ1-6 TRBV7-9 CASSLGGQGNSPLHF TGTGCCAGCAGCTTAGGGGGACAAGGAAATTCACCCCTCCACTTT
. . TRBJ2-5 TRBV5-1 CASSFSGIQETQYF TGCGCCAGCAGCTTCTCGGGGATCCAAGAGACCCAGTACTTC
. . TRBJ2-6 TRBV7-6 CASSLRTGANVLTF TGTGCCAGCAGCTTGAGGACTGGGGCCAACGTCCTGACTTTC
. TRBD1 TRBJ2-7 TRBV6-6 CASINDRAFSYEQYF TGTGCCAGCATAAACGACAGGGCGTTCTCCTACGAGCAGTACTTC
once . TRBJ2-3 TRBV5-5 CASSSLLASTDTQYF TGTGCCAGCAGCTCCTTACTAGCCAGCACAGATACGCAGTATTTT
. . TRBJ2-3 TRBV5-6 CASSLGQLSISTDTQYF TGTGCCAGCAGCTTGGGACAGCTTAGCATTAGCACAGATACGCAGTATTTT
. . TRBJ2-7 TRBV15 CATSKGTTYEQYF TGTGCCACCAGCAAAGGGACGACCTACGAGCAGTACTTC
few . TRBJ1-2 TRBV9 CASRGGYGYTF TGTGCCAGCAGGGGAGGGTATGGCTACACCTTC
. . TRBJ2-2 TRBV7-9 CASSLDGTGELFF TGTGCCAGCAGCCTGGACGGGACCGGGGAGCTGTTTTTT
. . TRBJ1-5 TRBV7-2 CASSSNTGKQPQHF TGTGCCAGCAGCAGTAATACAGGGAAACAGCCCCAGCATTTT
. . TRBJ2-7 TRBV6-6 CASSSARPPYEQYF TGTGCCAGCAGTTCAGCCCGCCCCCCCTACGAGCAGTACTTC
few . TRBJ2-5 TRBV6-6 CASTSDWTFQETQYF TGTGCCAGCACTTCCGACTGGACCTTCCAAGAGACCCAGTACTTC
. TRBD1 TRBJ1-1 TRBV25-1 CASSYPGTGNTEAFF TGTGCCAGCAGCTATCCCGGGACAGGGAACACTGAAGCTTTCTTT
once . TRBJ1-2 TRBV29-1 CSVDLPQGLYGYTF TGCAGCGTAGACCTCCCTCAAGGGCTCTATGGCTACACCTTC
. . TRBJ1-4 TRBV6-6 CASLGGTNEKLFF TGTGCCAGCCTCGGAGGGACTAATGAAAAACTGTTTTTT
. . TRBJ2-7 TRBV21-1 CASKAKGTGDSPGEQYF TGTGCCAGCAAGGCAAAAGGAACCGGGGACAGTCCTGGCGAGCAGTACTTC
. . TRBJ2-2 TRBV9 CASSPQVGRGLTGELFF TGTGCCAGCAGCCCCCAGGTCGGCCGGGGACTCACCGGGGAGCTGTTTTTT
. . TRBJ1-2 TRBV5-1 CASSWQDPNYGYTF TGCGCCAGCAGCTGGCAGGACCCTAACTATGGCTACACCTTC
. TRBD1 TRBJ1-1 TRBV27 CASSMDRLDTEAFF TGTGCCAGCAGCATGGACAGGTTAGACACTGAAGCTTTCTTT
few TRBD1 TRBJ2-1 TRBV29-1 CSVLGQGAYNEQFF TGCAGCGTTTTAGGGCAGGGGGCCTACAATGAGCAGTTCTTC
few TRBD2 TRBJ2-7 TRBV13 CASSLGLAGYEQYF TGTGCCAGCAGCTTAGGGCTAGCGGGTTACGAGCAGTACTTC
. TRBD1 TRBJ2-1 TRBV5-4 CASSPRDRAYNEQFF TGTGCCAGCAGCCCCCGGGACAGGGCCTACAATGAGCAGTTCTTC
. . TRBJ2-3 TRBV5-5 CASSLLPTGTDTQYF TGTGCCAGCAGCTTGCTACCGACCGGCACAGATACGCAGTATTTT
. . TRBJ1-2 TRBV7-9 CASSLEGGFNYGYTF TGTGCCAGCAGCTTAGAGGGTGGCTTCAACTATGGCTACACCTTC
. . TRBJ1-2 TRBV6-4 CASSPKGAGRDYGYTF TGTGCCAGCAGTCCCAAGGGAGCAGGGCGGGACTATGGCTACACCTTC
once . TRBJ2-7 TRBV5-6 CASSLLGPSYEQYF TGTGCCAGCAGCTTGTTGGGGCCCTCCTACGAGCAGTACTTC
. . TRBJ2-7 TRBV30 CAWIKGNGEQYF TGTGCCTGGATTAAGGGAAACGGCGAGCAGTACTTC
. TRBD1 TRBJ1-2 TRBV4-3 CASSPGQLNYGYTF TGCGCCAGCAGCCCGGGACAGCTTAACTATGGCTACACCTTC
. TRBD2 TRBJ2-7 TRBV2 CASSEGGLAGGTYEQYF TGTGCCAGCAGTGAAGGTGGACTAGCGGGGGGTACCTACGAGCAGTACTTC
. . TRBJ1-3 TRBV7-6 CASSPWAGDTIYF TGTGCCAGCAGCCCTTGGGCGGGAGACACCATATATTTT
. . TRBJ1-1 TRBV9 CASSVGDRTEAFF TGTGCCAGCAGCGTAGGTGACCGCACTGAAGCTTTCTTT
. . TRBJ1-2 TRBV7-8 CASSPGHNYGYTF TGTGCCAGCAGCCCGGGACACAACTATGGCTACACCTTC
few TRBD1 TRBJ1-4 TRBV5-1 CASSLGQGQEKLFF TGCGCCAGCAGCTTGGGACAGGGTCAGGAAAAACTGTTTTTT
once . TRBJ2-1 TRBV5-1 CASSFGSNNEQFF TGCGCCAGCAGCTTCGGCTCCAACAATGAGCAGTTCTTC
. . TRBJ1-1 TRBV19 CASSLGRPRAEAFF TGTGCCAGTAGTTTGGGACGACCCCGGGCAGAAGCTTTCTTT
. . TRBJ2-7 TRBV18 CASSLSQATKNEQYF TGTGCCAGCTCACTTTCACAGGCGACCAAGAACGAGCAGTACTTC
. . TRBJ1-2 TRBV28 CASSFTGLGYTF TGTGCCAGCAGTTTTACAGGGTTGGGCTACACCTTC
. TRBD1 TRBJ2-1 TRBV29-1 CSVRTGSYNEQFF TGCAGCGTACGGACAGGGAGCTACAATGAGCAGTTCTTC
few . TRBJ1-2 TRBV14 CASSQGGRPNYGYTF TGTGCCAGCAGCCAGGGCGGACGGCCCAACTATGGCTACACCTTC
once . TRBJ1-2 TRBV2 CASSEGGGLKNYGYTF TGTGCCAGCAGTGAGGGTGGGGGGCTGAAGAACTATGGCTACACCTTC